These T cell receptor beta chains were read from a single sample in a study of T cell changes during pregnancy in multiple sclerosis. The table came from immunoSEQ multiplex PCR; TCRdb's copy has only in-frame clones and leaves some out. Of 40,000 or so clones detected, roughly nine tenths appear once; the ten largest clones hold almost 5.5%. Source: peripheral blood, taken in the third trimester of pregnancy. The receptors were gathered from a female donor in good health, enrolled as a control in a pregnancy study. CDR3s include the opening cysteine and the closing phenylalanine or tryptophan. Each record gives: D gene, V gene, clone size, J gene, CDR3 DNA, CDR3 protein. D genes are given only for firm matches. Not every row has a clone size; where given, it reads once, few, many or a size class.

d_gene: .
v_gene: TRBV19
abundance: .
j_gene: TRBJ1-5
CDR3nt: TGTGCCAGTAGTACGCCTCCTCACAGGAATCAGCCCCAGCATTTT
CDR3aa: CASSTPPHRNQPQHF

d_gene: .
v_gene: TRBV5-5
abundance: .
j_gene: TRBJ2-5
CDR3nt: TGTGCCAGCAGCCCGGGACTGGCCGCCCAGTACTTC
CDR3aa: CASSPGLAAQYF

d_gene: TRBD1
v_gene: TRBV27
abundance: .
j_gene: TRBJ1-6
CDR3nt: TGTGCCAGCAGTCCCTCGCAGGGGGGTTTCACCCTCCACTTT
CDR3aa: CASSPSQGGFTLHF

d_gene: TRBD2
v_gene: TRBV19
abundance: .
j_gene: TRBJ2-1
CDR3nt: TGTGCCAGTAGTATAGACGGGGGGGCCTTTTTCGATGAGCAGTTCTTC
CDR3aa: CASSIDGGAFFDEQFF

d_gene: .
v_gene: TRBV6-1
abundance: .
j_gene: TRBJ1-2
CDR3nt: TGTGCCAGCAGGGTTCAGGGTCACTATGGCTACACCTTC
CDR3aa: CASRVQGHYGYTF

d_gene: TRBD1
v_gene: TRBV28
abundance: .
j_gene: TRBJ1-3
CDR3nt: TGTGCCAGCAGTACAGGGGGCACTGGAAACACCATATATTTT
CDR3aa: CASSTGGTGNTIYF

d_gene: TRBD1
v_gene: TRBV5-6
abundance: .
j_gene: TRBJ1-1
CDR3nt: TGTGCCAGCAGCTCTGGGACAGGGAGGATTGAAGCTTTCTTT
CDR3aa: CASSSGTGRIEAFF

d_gene: TRBD2
v_gene: TRBV7-9
abundance: .
j_gene: TRBJ2-7
CDR3nt: TGTGCCAGCAGCTCCCTTGGACTAGATATTTCCTACGAGCAGTACTTC
CDR3aa: CASSSLGLDISYEQYF

d_gene: TRBD2
v_gene: TRBV9
abundance: .
j_gene: TRBJ2-1
CDR3nt: TGTGCCAGCAGCGTATTCGGGGGGGGGTACAATGAGCAGTTCTTC
CDR3aa: CASSVFGGGYNEQFF

d_gene: .
v_gene: TRBV10-3
abundance: once
j_gene: TRBJ2-2
CDR3nt: TGTGCCATCAGCGGGAGTCAGGGGGAGGCCGGGGAGCTGTTTTTT
CDR3aa: CAISGSQGEAGELFF

d_gene: .
v_gene: TRBV4-2
abundance: once
j_gene: TRBJ1-1
CDR3nt: TGTGCCAGCAGCCAAGATCTGGAGTCGAACACTGAAGCTTTCTTT
CDR3aa: CASSQDLESNTEAFF

d_gene: TRBD2
v_gene: TRBV5-1
abundance: .
j_gene: TRBJ2-3
CDR3nt: TGCGCCAGCAGCGTGCTACGACTAGCGGGGAGCACAGATACGCAGTATTTT
CDR3aa: CASSVLRLAGSTDTQYF

d_gene: .
v_gene: TRBV29-1
abundance: .
j_gene: TRBJ1-6
CDR3nt: TGCAGCGACCCCTTTGTGGCGGGTTTCGGTTCACCCCTCCACTTT
CDR3aa: CSDPFVAGFGSPLHF